One sample yielded the 26 T cell receptor beta chains listed below, sequenced in a study of T cells in Graves' hyperthyroidism and ophthalmopathy (dated by TCRdb to about 2019). Library preparation used multiplex PCR. Instrument on record: Illumina HiSeq 2000. The TCR beta CDR3 regions were amplified from RNA transcripts. For the first round of RT-PCR on the TCR CDR3, the HTBI primer set was used together with the Qiagen OneStep RT-PCR kit. In-frame beta chains were kept once TCRdb had trimmed the public reads at Q25 with fastp and called clones with MiXCR. Identical CDR3 proteins give one entry, which carries the most common genes and DNA. The sample profile shows 500,000 to 800,000 distinct CDR3 sequences; roughly 15% of them were found once. 12% of the sample comes from the top ten. Sequences were obtained from blood. These TCRs come from a woman in her forties or fifties with Graves' ophthalmopathy.

This clonotype was counted ten times or more. The chain employs TRBV6-1 and TRBJ2-7; D is possibly TRBD2 (6 bases). This CDR3 has 16 residues. The germline gives CDR1 MNHNS, CDR2 SASEGT. V was cut by 0 bases and J by 3 bases, with 15 bases left in between. This chain's CDR3 is CASSEARLGKFYEQYF. CDR3 in DNA: TGTGCCAGCAGTGAAGCGCGACTAGGGAAATTCTACGAGCAGTACTTC.

This clonotype has only a few counts. V is TRBV13 and J is TRBJ2-7; 7 positions match TRBD1. Germline assignment: CDR1 PRHDT and CDR2 FYEKMQ (reference sequence). The J segment lost 7 bases and the V segment lost 5 bases, leaving 11 bases of the junction unmatched. The CDR3 runs 14 residues. CDR3 bases: TGTGCCAGCAGCCCTCGCAGGGGGAAAGGGGAGCAGTACTTC. Translating it yields CASSPRRGKGEQYF.

The table lists this clonotype with many counts. This chain links TRBV28 with TRBJ2-7; 12 nucleotides match TRBD2. Per germline, CDR1 MDHEN and CDR2 SYDVKM. V trimming: 2 bases; J trimming: 7 bases; junction bases outside the gene matches: 9. The CDR3 runs 16 residues. The CDR3 DNA is TGTGCCAGCAGTTTACCCCTAGCGGGAGGGTCAGAAGAGCAGTACTTC. It encodes CASSLPLAGGSEEQYF.

As concerns this clonotype: A much bigger clone sits one base away, suggesting this may be a read error. J is TRBJ2-1 and V is TRBV5-1, with D possibly TRBD1 on 6 matching bases. The CDR3 extends over 13 amino acids. CDR1 is SGHRS and CDR2 is YFSETQ in the germline V gene. The CDR3 region has the DNA TGCGCCGGCAGCCTCGGTGGGGGCTATGAGCAGTTCTTC. Amino acids: CAGSLGGGYEQFF.

This clonotype was counted a few times. This chain uses TRBV6-2 or TRBV6-3 with TRBJ2-1; no definite D call. The V end was cut by 0 bases, the J end by 3 bases, with 9 bases between. Germline assignment: CDR1 MNHEY and CDR2 SVGEGT. The CDR3 consists of 15 residues. As DNA, the CDR3 is TGTGCCAGCAGTTACTCGTCTTCTCTCTACAATGAGCAGTTCTTC. It is translated as CASSYSSSLYNEQFF.

This clonotype occurred many times. The V call is TRBV3-1, the J call TRBJ2-1, with D perhaps assigned TRBD1 or TRBD2 (5 bases each). CDR3 length: 18 residues. V lost 0 bases and J 5 bases, leaving 20 bases between the germline ends. Germline CDR1 reads LGHDT; CDR2 reads YNNKEL (reference sequence). DNA of the CDR3: TGTGCCAGCAGCCAAGATAGGCGATTAGGGACGGCCCACAATGAGCAGTTCTTC. Amino acid sequence: CASSQDRRLGTAHNEQFF.

This clonotype was observed a handful of times. This chain uses TRBV6-5 with TRBJ1-5; D not resolved. The CDR3 sequence is 15 residues long. Germline V CDR1 and CDR2: MNHEY, SVGAGI. Between the trimmed V and J ends, which lost 0 bases and 2 bases, there was a span of 8 bases. CDR3 nucleotide sequence: TGTGCCAGCAGTTACTCGAGGTACGGCAATCAGCCCCAGCATTTT. Translating gives CASSYSRYGNQPQHF.

This clonotype was counted many times. The genes are TRBV12-3 or TRBV12-4 and TRBJ2-7; TRBD2 agrees at 7 bases. V trimming: 1 base; J trimming: 4 bases; junction bases outside the gene matches: 10. CDR3 length equals 16 residues. CDR3 amino acids: CASSLGPSGGPYEQYF. The CDR3 DNA is TGTGCCAGCAGTTTAGGTCCTAGCGGAGGACCTTACGAGCAGTACTTC.

The chain is built from TRBV6-1 and TRBJ2-1, with TRBD2 matching over 12 bases. The CDR3 totals 14 residues. Germline assignment: CDR1 MNHNS and CDR2 SASEGT. Trimming cost V 7 bases and J 7 bases; bases outside gene matches: 5. The CDR3 is CASKTSGSVNEQFF. The CDR3 region has the DNA TGTGCCAGCAAGACTAGCGGGAGTGTTAATGAGCAGTTCTTC.

Ten or more counts support this clonotype. The V call is TRBV30, the J call TRBJ1-1, with D unclear. CDR3 length: 13 residues. Germline V gene sequence: CDR1 GTSNPN, CDR2 SVGIG (reference sequence). Trimming stripped 0 bases from V and 1 base from J, with 6 bases between. This CDR3 is CAWSVKQNTEAFF. The CDR3 nucleotides are TGTGCCTGGAGTGTGAAGCAGAACACTGAAGCTTTCTTT. Full variable domain (rest looked up from reference TRBV30 and TRBJ1-1): SQTIHQWPATLVQPVGSPLSLECTVEGTSNPNLYWYRQAAGRGLQLLFYSVGIGQISSEVPQNLSASRPQDRQFILSSKKLLLSDSGFYLCAWSVKQNTEAFFGQGTRLTVV.

This clonotype has ten or more counts. The CDR3 DNA is TGTGCCAGCAGTGAACGGGTGGATCAGCCCCAGCATTTT. Its protein is CASSERVDQPQHF. This sequence joins TRBV6-1 and TRBJ1-5; D ambiguous. The ends were cut back, 2 bases at V and 5 bases at J, with 7 bases in the middle. CDR3 length equals 13 residues. Germline CDR1 reads MNHNS; CDR2 reads SASEGT.

J is TRBJ2-2 and V is TRBV28; D gene uncertain. The germline CDR1 and CDR2 sequences are MDHEN and SYDVKM. The CDR3 covers 14 residues. The V gene lost 4 bases and the J gene lost 5 bases, with 11 bases spanning the gap. The CDR3 sequence is CASSSPLGTGELFF. CDR3 nucleotide sequence: TGTGCCAGCAGTTCCCCGCTAGGGACCGGGGAGCTGTTTTTT.

With regard to this clonotype: Relative to the germline gene, one junction end is altered; a read error may explain this. The chain has TRBV7-7 and TRBJ2-5; D remains ambiguous. The length of the CDR3 is 13 residues. Per germline, CDR1 SSHAT and CDR2 FNYEAQ (reference sequence). CDR3 sequence: CASSVRFRETQYF. As DNA, the CDR3 is TGTGCTAGCAGCGTTCGATTCCGGGAGACCCAGTACTTC.

This clonotype was seen at least ten times. The V call is TRBV20-1, the J call TRBJ2-3; 8 bases fit TRBD2. The germline CDR1 and CDR2 sequences are DFQATT and SNEGSKA (reference sequence). V lost 6 bases, J lost 5 bases, and 13 bases stayed unmatched. The CDR3 consists of 15 residues. The CDR3 is CSARGGAGELDTQYF. The CDR3 DNA sequence: TGCAGTGCCCGGGGAGGAGCGGGAGAATTAGATACGCAGTATTTT.

The chain employs TRBV7-2 and TRBJ2-3; no clear D. The V gene's germline CDR1 is SGHTA and CDR2 FQGNSA. This CDR3 spans 10 amino acids. The ends were cut back, 6 bases at V and 8 bases at J, with 6 bases in the middle. In DNA, the CDR3 is TGTGCCAGCAGGTCCGCTACGCAGTATTTT. Its protein is CASRSATQYF.

Only a few counts were recorded for this clonotype. The CDR3, as DNA: TGTGCCACCAGCAGAGACAGGGGTATCGGTGGGGCCAACGTCCTGACTTTC. This encodes CATSRDRGIGGANVLTF. The rearrangement uses TRBV15 and TRBJ2-6, with a weak D call TRBD1 (6 bases). Per germline, CDR1 LNHNV and CDR2 YYDKDF (reference sequence). There are 17 residues in the CDR3. The V end was cut by 0 bases, the J end by 3 bases, with 12 bases between.

Many counts were recorded for this clonotype. The J gene is TRBJ2-7, the V gene TRBV20-1, with 8 positions matching TRBD1. The V gene's germline CDR1 is DFQATT and CDR2 SNEGSKA (reference sequence). The V and J ends lost 3 bases and 3 bases, in that order; junction bases with no gene match: 13. This CDR3 spans 16 amino acids. For the CDR3, the DNA is TGCAGTGCTAGCATAGAGGACAGGGCTTCAGACTACGAGCAGTACTTC. Translated, it gives CSASIEDRASDYEQYF.

The rearrangement links TRBV7-6 to TRBJ2-2, with TRBD1 identical over 7 bases. The CDR3 length is 16 residues. The ends lost 5 bases at V and 0 bases at J; junction bases unmatched: 6. The germline CDR1 and CDR2 sequences are SGHVS and FNYEAQ. For the CDR3, the DNA is TGTGCCAGCAGCGCACAGGGGACCGCGAACACCGGGGAGCTGTTTTTT. Protein: CASSAQGTANTGELFF.

This clonotype was observed at least ten times. This chain links TRBV28 with TRBJ2-1; possibly TRBD1 for D (6 bases). Germline CDR1 reads MDHEN; CDR2 reads SYDVKM. The CDR3 has 16 residues. V shed 5 bases and J shed 6 bases, with 20 bases lying between them. DNA of the CDR3: TGTGCCAGCAGTCAGCCACTCGACAGGAATTTCAATGAGCAGTTCTTC. Residues: CASSQPLDRNFNEQFF.

This clonotype has at least ten counts. The V call is TRBV6-1, the J call TRBJ2-3; weak D call: TRBD1 (5 bases). The V gene lost 7 bases and the J gene lost 3 bases, with 11 bases spanning the gap. The CDR3 extends over 13 amino acids. The germline gives CDR1 MNHNS, CDR2 SASEGT. The CDR3 DNA sequence: TGTGCCAGCACCCACCAGGGAACAGATACGCAGTATTTT. Protein product: CASTHQGTDTQYF.

This clonotype appeared once. The CDR3 DNA reads as TGTGCCAGCAGTTTGTTCATAGGGGGCGCTTTAGCAGATACGCAGTATTTT. Translating gives CASSLFIGGALADTQYF. The V call is TRBV12-3 or TRBV12-4, the J call TRBJ2-3, with TRBD1 matching 7 bases. The CDR3 totals 17 residues. V lost 3 bases, J lost 4 bases, and 13 bases stayed unmatched.

This chain joins TRBV4-1 and TRBJ1-2; 12 bases line up with TRBD1. Germline CDR1 MGHRA, CDR2 YSYEKL. The CDR3 runs 17 residues. After removal of 4 bases from V and 7 bases from J, the junction contained 13 bases not matched to a gene. The DNA of the CDR3 is TGCGCCAGCAGCCGTCCTGAGGGACAGGGGGCTTACGGTGGCTACACCTTC. Translating it yields CASSRPEGQGAYGGYTF.

The chain recombines TRBV7-6 with TRBJ2-2, with 7 bases lining up with TRBD1. The CDR3 covers 15 residues. Germline values: CDR1 SGHVS, CDR2 FNYEAQ. V shed 3 bases, J shed 5 bases, and the junction held 6 bases outside the gene matches. The DNA of the CDR3 is TGTGCCAGCAGCTTGGACAGGTCTCGGACCGGGGAGCTGTTTTTT. Translation gives CASSLDRSRTGELFF.

The sample holds many counts of this clonotype. This chain links TRBV11-2 with TRBJ2-7, with D possibly matching TRBD1 (5 bases). The CDR3 totals 15 residues. CDR1 SGHAT and CDR2 FQNNGV come from the germline V gene. V was cut by 6 bases and J by 1 base, with 16 bases left in between. In nucleotides, the CDR3 is TGTGCCAGCAGTTCTCTCCGACAGAATTCCTACGAGCAGTACTTC. Translation: CASSSLRQNSYEQYF.

The chain carries TRBV5-1 and TRBJ2-6, with TRBD2 as a possible D gene (6 bases). Trimming left V 5 bases short and J 4 bases short, with 22 bases between. CDR3 size: 18 residues. CDR1 is SGHRS and CDR2 is YFSETQ in the germline V gene. CDR3 nucleotides: TGCGCCAGCAGTATGGGAGGCAGGTTCGGTCCCGGGGCCAACGTCCTGACTTTC. Translation gives CASSMGGRFGPGANVLTF.

Many counts were recorded for this clonotype. The V call is TRBV30, the J call TRBJ1-5; 9 bases are a match to TRBD1. CDR1 is GTSNPN, CDR2 SVGIG, per germline (reference sequence). V shed 0 bases, J shed 4 bases, and the junction held 4 bases outside the gene matches. The CDR3 length is 15 residues. The CDR3 nucleotides read TGTGCCTGGAGTGTACACAGGGGGCTAAATCAGCCCCAGCATTTT. Translated, it gives CAWSVHRGLNQPQHF.